This TCR beta chain was observed in a study of blood T cell repertoires in COVID-19. TCRdb's copy holds only in-frame clones and misses some; the assay was immunoSEQ multiplex PCR. The sample comprises roughly 280,000 clones, around 88% of which are singletons, and about 2.1% rests with the top ten. V lost 0 bases and J 0 bases, leaving 7 bases between the germline ends. The CDR3 loop spans 14 amino acids. Germline loops: CDR1 GTSNPN, CDR2 SVGIG (reference sequence). The receptor was derived from a young man with active or convalescent COVID-19. The sequenced sample consisted of peripheral blood. This sequence joins TRBV30 and TRBJ2-3, with D possibly being TRBD2 (6 bases). The CDR3, as DNA: TGTGCCTGGAGTGTAGGAGGGAGCACAGATACGCAGTATTTT. This codes for CAWSVGGSTDTQYF.